This T cell receptor (beta chain) was identified in a study of human T cells and chemical hapten exposure. Study-level information: Patients, chiefly female, had alopecia areata, totalis or universalis. Study-wide points: With regard to DPC sensitization, TCRs above 1 in 1000 frequency did not change.

TCRdb re-called the RACE reads through MiXCR, storing one row per CDR3 protein. This table has just under 350,000 distinct CDR3 sequences, under 9% appearing once. Time point given: patch test 1, 2 weeks after DPC sensitization. Regarding treatment: therapeutic diphenylcyclopropenone sensitization with weekly scalp DPC. Each donor was an alopecia patient between 18 and 70 years of age who qualified for DPC. This clonotype came up many times. No antigen is known for it. V lost 5 bases, J lost 2 bases, and 13 bases lay in between. CDR3 size: 14 residues. The germline V gene has CDR1 LGHDT and CDR2 YNNKEL (reference sequence).

This clonotype originated in a woman aged 18-29 years with alopecia areata. Some clones in this sample may be carry-over from other donors' samples. V is TRBV3-1 and J is TRBJ2-7, with D possibly being TRBD2 (6 bases). Specimen: whole blood, collected in connection with sensitization to the hapten diphenylcyclopropenone (DPC). CDR3 region: CASSFGTGAYEQYF. The CDR3 region has the DNA TGTGCCAGCAGCTTCGGGACTGGCGCCTACGAGCAGTACTTC.